This T cell receptor (beta chain) was recovered during a study of T cells after yellow fever vaccination. Study summary: SMART-Seq v4 Ultra Low Input prepared the low-cell-number fractions. Overall study findings and caveats: Clonotypes found in both CD4 and CD8 compartments made up a small share.

TCR cDNA, made by 5'RACE template switching, carried an added universal primer site and UMIs. One entry per CDR3 protein, called by TCRdb with MiXCR from the 5' RACE reads. There are a few hundred thousand distinct CDR3 sequences in the sample; over 4% occur only once, and 20% to 25% lies in the top ten. In regard to this clonotype: Its antigen is not known.

V trimming: 4 bases; J trimming: 7 bases; junction bases outside the gene matches: 14. Germline V gives CDR1 SGHRS, CDR2 YFSETQ. This CDR3 comprises 16 residues. The input for sequencing was PBMCs, taken 5 days after the yellow fever booster vaccination. This TCR came from a man aged 18 to 29 who received the YFV17D yellow fever vaccine. The genes are TRBV5-1 and TRBJ1-5, with TRBD1 identical over 7 bases. The CDR3 loop reads CASSPGGTVSGQPQHF. CDR3 in DNA: TGCGCCAGCAGCCCGGGGGGGACAGTTTCGGGGCAGCCCCAGCATTTT.